One and the same sample provided the 21 T cell receptor beta chains below, sequenced in a study of shared clonotypes between healthy human individuals. Naive CD8 populations comprised CD45RO-negative cells positively selected for CCR7, excluding terminally differentiated effector memory CD45RA+ cells. The assay was immunoSEQ multiplex PCR, and TCRdb's table has in-frame clones only and misses some. Among hundreds of thousands of clones listed, roughly 96% were seen once. The sequencing sample was made of naive CD8+ T cells sorted from blood. The source is a woman aged 25 to 45 in good health.

The CDR3 nucleotides are TGTGCCAGCAGCGAATATGGGGGCCTCGGGGAAAAACTGTTTTTT. This encodes CASSEYGGLGEKLFF. The rearrangement joins TRBV6-1 to TRBJ1-4; D is perhaps TRBD1 (6 bases). Germline V gives CDR1 MNHNS, CDR2 SASEGT. Trimming removed 6 bases from V and 8 bases from J, with 19 bases in between. There are 15 residues in the CDR3.

The DNA of the CDR3 is TGTGCCAGCAGTATCTCGGGTGAAGCCTACGAGCAGTACTTC. This sequence encodes CASSISGEAYEQYF. This chain joins TRBV6-5 and TRBJ2-7; no definite D call. V dropped 5 bases and J dropped 2 bases, with 13 bases sitting between them. Germline CDR1 and CDR2: MNHEY and SVGAGI. This CDR3 is 14 amino acids long.

The J gene is TRBJ2-7, the V gene TRBV7-9; D is perhaps TRBD2 (5 bases). Per the germline V gene, CDR1 is SEHNR and CDR2 is FQNEAQ (reference sequence). The CDR3 has 15 residues. V shed 0 bases and J shed 3 bases, with 12 bases lying between them. The CDR3 coding sequence is TGTGCCAGCAGCTTAGCGAGAGGGATGCACTACGAGCAGTACTTC. It codes for CASSLARGMHYEQYF.

CDR3 sequence (DNA): TGCAGCGGAGGGGTATTCAATGAGCAGTTCTTC. This gives the protein CSGGVFNEQFF. The genes are TRBV29-1 and TRBJ2-1; D is perhaps TRBD1 or TRBD2 (5 bases each). V lost 7 bases to trimming and J lost 6 bases, with 10 bases between them. The germline V gene has CDR1 SQVTM and CDR2 ANQGSEA. The CDR3 is made up of 11 amino acids.

V is TRBV28 and J is TRBJ2-3; possibly TRBD2 for D (5 bases). Germline CDR1 and CDR2: MDHEN and SYDVKM. CDR3 length: 16 amino acids. V dropped 7 bases and J dropped 6 bases, with 23 bases sitting between them. CDR3 coding DNA: TGTGCCAGCAAAGCGGACGCTAGTTGGAGTTTGGATACGCAGTATTTT. Amino acids: CASKADASWSLDTQYF.

The chain combines TRBV13 with TRBJ1-5, with D unclear. This CDR3 contains 14 residues. Germline V CDR1 and CDR2: PRHDT, FYEKMQ (reference sequence). Trimming removed 5 bases from V and 6 bases from J, with 14 bases in between. The CDR3 here is CASSERLRGQPQHF. The CDR3 bases are TGTGCCAGCAGCGAGCGGTTACGGGGTCAGCCCCAGCATTTT.

This clone was picked up one time. This chain uses TRBV9 with TRBJ1-2; D might be TRBD1 (6 bases). CDR1 is SGDLS and CDR2 is YYNGEE in the germline V gene. The CDR3 runs 15 residues. Between the trimmed V and J ends, which lost 3 bases and 4 bases, there was a span of 16 bases. Here the CDR3 DNA reads TGTGCCAGCAGCGGCAGGGGTCGGGAGGGCTATGGCTACACCTTC. This codes for CASSGRGREGYGYTF. The full variable domain, completed using reference TRBV9 and TRBJ1-2, is DSGVTQTPKHLITATGQRVTLRCSPRSGDLSVYWYQQSLDQGLQFLIQYYNGEERAKGNILERFSAQQFPDLHSELNLSSLELGDSALYFCASSGRGREGYGYTFGSGTRLTVV.

CDR3 amino acids: CASSFYDNEQFF. DNA for the CDR3: TGTGCCAGCAGTTTCTACGACAATGAGCAGTTCTTC. The gene calls are TRBV28 and TRBJ2-1; D is ambiguous. The CDR3 spans 12 residues. The V end was cut by 3 bases, the J end by 5 bases, with 5 bases between. The germline V gene encodes CDR1 MDHEN and CDR2 SYDVKM. Complete variable domain (other parts from reference TRBV28 and TRBJ2-1): DVKVTQSSRYLVKRTGEKVFLECVQDMDHENMFWYRQDPGLGLRLIYFSYDVKMKEKGDIPEGYSVSREKKERFSLILESASTNQTSMYLCASSFYDNEQFFGPGTRLTVL.

The chain couples TRBV28 to TRBJ1-5; no definite D call. The V gene's germline CDR1 is MDHEN and CDR2 SYDVKM. The CDR3 is made up of 14 amino acids. Trimming left V 2 bases short and J 6 bases short, with 11 bases between. Here the CDR3 DNA reads TGTGCCAGCAGTTTAGGTATCAGTGCTCAGCCCCAGCATTTT. Translating gives CASSLGISAQPQHF.

The chain uses TRBV4-1 and TRBJ2-2; the D gene is possibly TRBD2 (6 bases). From germline, CDR1 is MGHRA and CDR2 YSYEKL. This CDR3 region has 14 residues. V lost 4 bases and J 5 bases, leaving 11 bases between the germline ends. The CDR3 here is CASSPREGTGELFF. The CDR3 region has the DNA TGCGCCAGCAGCCCGCGGGAAGGAACCGGGGAGCTGTTTTTT.

This chain connects TRBV11-2 to TRBJ2-1; D is ambiguous. V lost 5 bases to trimming and J lost 8 bases, with 10 bases between them. The CDR3 length is 12 residues. Germline CDR1 is SGHAT and CDR2 is FQNNGV. The CDR3 DNA reads as TGTGCCAGCAGCCTCGACAAGGATGAGCAGTTCTTC. It is translated as CASSLDKDEQFF.

This sequence joins TRBV28 and TRBJ2-3; D remains unclear. Germline loops: CDR1 MDHEN, CDR2 SYDVKM. This CDR3 has 13 residues. Trimming shortened V by 6 bases and J by 4 bases, and 11 bases separated the two germline ends. The DNA of the CDR3 is TGTGCCAGCAGACTACTCGTCGCAGATACGCAGTATTTT. The encoded protein is CASRLLVADTQYF.

The chain carries TRBV28 and TRBJ1-4; TRBD1 agrees at 10 bases. The CDR3 extends over 16 amino acids. Germline V gene data show CDR1 as MDHEN and CDR2 as SYDVKM. Unmatched junction bases numbered 7, after V lost 3 bases and J lost 6 bases. CDR3 residues: CASSFFRTGGHEKLFF. In DNA form, the CDR3 reads TGTGCCAGCAGTTTTTTCCGGACAGGGGGACATGAAAAACTGTTTTTT.

The chain uses TRBV27 and TRBJ2-1, with 11 nucleotides matching TRBD2. With V trimmed by 5 bases and J by 6 bases, 9 bases remained unmatched. Germline V gene data show CDR1 as MNHEY and CDR2 as SMNVEV (reference sequence). The CDR3 is made up of 16 amino acids. The DNA of the CDR3 is TGTGCCAGCAGTCTCTCCGTAGCGGGAGGGCCCAATGAGCAGTTCTTC. It translates to CASSLSVAGGPNEQFF.

The gene calls are TRBV19 and TRBJ1-2; TRBD1 might be the D (6 bases). The CDR3 sequence is 13 residues long. The V and J ends lost 7 bases and 3 bases respectively, with 12 bases between them. Looked up from germline, CDR1 is LNHDA and CDR2 is SQIVND (reference sequence). The CDR3 DNA reads as TGTGCCAGTATAAAGGGGGAGGACTATGGCTACACCTTC. Residues: CASIKGEDYGYTF.

This chain joins TRBV13 and TRBJ2-2; 7 bases map to TRBD2. The germline V gene has CDR1 PRHDT and CDR2 FYEKMQ (reference sequence). The CDR3 runs to 14 residues. The V gene end was trimmed by 2 bases and the J gene end by 6 bases; junction bases not matched to a gene: 3. DNA for the CDR3: TGTGCCAGCAGCTTAAAGGGAGGGTCCGGGGAGCTGTTTTTT. As protein: CASSLKGGSGELFF.

J is TRBJ1-1 and V is TRBV6-5; maybe TRBD1 (5 bases). The CDR3 runs to 12 residues. V lost 2 bases and J lost 9, with 10 bases in between. Germline V gene sequence: CDR1 MNHEY, CDR2 SVGAGI. CDR3 sequence (DNA): TGTGCCAGCAGTTACGGGGGGGATAAAGCTTTCTTT. Its protein is CASSYGGDKAFF.

The gene calls are TRBV7-8 and TRBJ2-7, with no clear D. V lost 5 bases to trimming and J lost 3 bases, with 17 bases between them. Germline CDR1 reads SGHVS; CDR2 reads FQNEAQ. CDR3 length: 15 residues. Here the CDR3 DNA reads TGTGCCAGCAGCCCATCGGGCCTAGGGATCTACGAGCAGTACTTC. Translated, it gives CASSPSGLGIYEQYF. Variable domain in full (rest from reference TRBV7-8 and TRBJ2-7): GAGVSQSPRYKVAKRGQDVALRCDPISGHVSLFWYQQALGQGPEFLTYFQNEAQLDKSGLPSDRFFAERPEGSVSTLKIQRTQQEDSAVYLCASSPSGLGIYEQYFGPGTRLTVT.

The genes are TRBV10-2 and TRBJ1-2; D is ambiguous. Germline-derived CDR1 and CDR2 are WSHSY and SAAADI. V gave up 3 bases and J gave up 7 bases, with 21 bases separating them. The CDR3 is made up of 16 amino acids. The CDR3 protein is CASSESGVIAFAGYTF. CDR3 sequence (DNA): TGCGCCAGCAGTGAAAGCGGGGTTATTGCATTCGCTGGCTACACCTTC.

In its sample, this clone was seen once. The J gene is TRBJ2-7, the V gene TRBV7-9, with D tentatively TRBD2 (5 bases). Trimming took off 8 bases at V and 5 bases at J, with 16 bases between the two ends. The germline V gene encodes CDR1 SEHNR and CDR2 FQNEAQ (reference sequence). The CDR3 consists of 13 residues. CDR3 coding DNA: TGTGCCAGCGGGAAGGGAGAGAAGGACGAGCAGTACTTC. This translates into CASGKGEKDEQYF.

This chain joins TRBV19 and TRBJ1-1; no definite D call. Germline V gene sequence: CDR1 LNHDA, CDR2 SQIVND (reference sequence). V was trimmed by 0 bases and J by 8 bases, leaving 7 bases between them. The CDR3 has 12 residues. The CDR3 loop reads CASSIDQMEAFF. The CDR3 nucleotides read TGTGCCAGTAGTATAGATCAGATGGAAGCTTTCTTT. Together with reference TRBV19 and TRBJ1-1, the CDR3 gives the full variable domain: DGGITQSPKYLFRKEGQNVTLSCEQNLNHDAMYWYRQDPGQGLRLIYYSQIVNDFQKGDIAEGYSVSREKKESFPLTVTSAQKNPTAFYLCASSIDQMEAFFGQGTRLTVV.